The clone carrying this TCR beta chain was observed a single time. Its antigen remains unidentified. This sample was included in a study of lymphopenia after photon versus proton radiotherapy. Broader study findings: Only patients who died were analyzed for survival; proton advantage is unproven. After lymphocyte nadir, photon-treated repertoires showed oligoclonal expansion, especially CD8+ Temra. In patients who died, overall survival fell as post-nadir TCR diversity dropped more.

TCRdb's copy holds only in-frame clones and misses some; the assay was immunoSEQ multiplex PCR. Of tens of thousands of clones listed, about 85% are singletons. Germline CDR1 is SGHTA and CDR2 is FQGTGA. The V and J ends lost 5 bases and 3 bases respectively, with 14 bases between them. The CDR3 length is 14 residues. The specimen comprised peripheral blood, sampled from a patient treated with photon-based radiotherapy. The chain employs TRBV7-3 and TRBJ2-7, with no clear D. This receptor was taken from a man aged 50 or older with gastric cancer. The CDR3 nucleotides read TGTGCCAGCAGCCTCATGGGCAGTGGCTACGAGCAGTACTTC. This gives the protein CASSLMGSGYEQYF.